This T cell receptor (beta chain) was observed in a study of T cell responses to AZD1222 COVID-19 vaccine. The protocol was immunoSEQ multiplex PCR, while the TCRdb copy is restricted to in-frame clones and leaves out a portion. Here the sample spans approximately 28,000 clones, 88% being singletons. CDR1 SGDLS and CDR2 YYNGEE come from the germline V gene. The length of the CDR3 is 14 residues. V was pared by 4 bases and J by 5 bases, with 10 bases between. V is TRBV9 and J is TRBJ1-6; unclear D gene. The specimen comprised peripheral blood, sampled 28 days after the second AZD1222 dose. The sequence came from an adult who received the AZD1222 COVID-19 vaccine. CDR3 bases: TGTGCCAGCAGCCTCCGGGGTAATAATTCACCCCTCCACTTT. Residues: CASSLRGNNSPLHF.